This T cell receptor (beta chain) was identified in a study of shared clonotypes between healthy human individuals. Measured with immunoSEQ multiplex PCR; TCRdb has only the in-frame clones, and not every one. The sample shows roughly 2 million clones, approximately 95% of them seen only once. The naive CD8 fraction comprised CD45RO-negative cells positively selected for CCR7 and excluded terminally differentiated effector memory CD45RA+ cells. This CDR3 comprises 15 residues. Germline V gives CDR1 SEHNR, CDR2 FQNEAQ (reference sequence). The germline V and J ends were trimmed by 4 bases and 8 bases, with 17 bases remaining between them.

The chain has TRBV7-9 and TRBJ1-4, with a possible D match to TRBD1 (6 bases). The specimen was naive CD8+ T cells sorted from blood. The sequence came from a young man in good health. The CDR3 bases are TGTGCCAGCAGCTCCGTCAAGGAGGGGGAGGAAAAACTGTTTTTT. Translating gives CASSSVKEGEEKLFF.